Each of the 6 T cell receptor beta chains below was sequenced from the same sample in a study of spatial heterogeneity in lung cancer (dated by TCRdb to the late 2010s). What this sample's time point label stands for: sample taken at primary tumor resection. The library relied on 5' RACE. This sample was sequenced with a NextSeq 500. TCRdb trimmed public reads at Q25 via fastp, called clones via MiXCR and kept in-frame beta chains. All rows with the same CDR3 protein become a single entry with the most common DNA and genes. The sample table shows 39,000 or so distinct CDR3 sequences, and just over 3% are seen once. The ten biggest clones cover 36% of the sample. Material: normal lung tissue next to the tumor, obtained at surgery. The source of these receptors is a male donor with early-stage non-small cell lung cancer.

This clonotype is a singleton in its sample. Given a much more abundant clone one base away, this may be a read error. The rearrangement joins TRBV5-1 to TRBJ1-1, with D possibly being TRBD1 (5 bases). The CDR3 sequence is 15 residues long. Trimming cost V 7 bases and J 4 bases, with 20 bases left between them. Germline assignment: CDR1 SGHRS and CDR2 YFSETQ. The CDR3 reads CASQSGGGFGTEAFF. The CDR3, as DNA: TGCGCCAGCCAGTCGGGGGGTGGATTCGGCACTGAAGCTTTCTTT. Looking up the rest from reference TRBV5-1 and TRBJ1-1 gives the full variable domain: KAGVTQTPRYLIKTRGQQVTLSCSPISGHRSVSWYQQTPGQGLQFLFEYFSETQRNKGNFPGRFSGRQFSNSRSEMNVSTLELGDSALYLCASQSGGGFGTEAFFGQGTRLTVV.

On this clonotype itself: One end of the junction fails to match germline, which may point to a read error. CDR3 DNA sequence: TGTGCCAGCAGCCAAGATCGGCGCCCTGGGACCAACGTCCTGACTTTC. This sequence encodes CASSQDRRPGTNVLTF. The chain couples TRBV3-1 to TRBJ2-6; D not certain. CDR3 length: 16 residues. The V gene's germline CDR1 is LGHDT and CDR2 YNNKEL (reference sequence).

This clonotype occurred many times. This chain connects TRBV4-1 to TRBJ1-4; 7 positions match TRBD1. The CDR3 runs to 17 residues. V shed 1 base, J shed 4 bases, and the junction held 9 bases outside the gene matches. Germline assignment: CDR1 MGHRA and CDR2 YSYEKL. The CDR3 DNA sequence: TGCGCCAGCAGCCAAGGAGTTGGGGGACAGTATAATGAAAAACTGTTTTTT. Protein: CASSQGVGGQYNEKLFF.

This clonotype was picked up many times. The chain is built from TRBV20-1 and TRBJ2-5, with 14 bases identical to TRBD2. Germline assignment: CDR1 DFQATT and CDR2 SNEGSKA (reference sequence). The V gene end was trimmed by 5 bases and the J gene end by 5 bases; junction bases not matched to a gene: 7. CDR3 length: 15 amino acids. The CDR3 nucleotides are TGCAGTGCTGGGGCCGGGACTAGCGGGAGTGAGACCCAGTACTTC. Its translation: CSAGAGTSGSETQYF.

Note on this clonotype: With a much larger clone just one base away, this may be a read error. CDR3 DNA sequence: TGCGGTGCTGGACCAGTAGAAAAACTGTTTTTT. It codes for CGAGPVEKLFF. The chain combines TRBV20-1 with TRBJ1-4, with no clear D. CDR3 length: 11 amino acids. Germline CDR1 DFQATT, CDR2 SNEGSKA (reference sequence).

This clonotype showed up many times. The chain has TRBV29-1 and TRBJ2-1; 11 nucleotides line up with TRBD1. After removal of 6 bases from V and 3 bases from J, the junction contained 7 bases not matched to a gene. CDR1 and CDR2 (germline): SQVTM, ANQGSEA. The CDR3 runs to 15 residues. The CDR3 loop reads CSVVSGTGGYNEQFF. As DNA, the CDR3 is TGCAGCGTCGTTTCCGGGACAGGGGGCTACAATGAGCAGTTCTTC.